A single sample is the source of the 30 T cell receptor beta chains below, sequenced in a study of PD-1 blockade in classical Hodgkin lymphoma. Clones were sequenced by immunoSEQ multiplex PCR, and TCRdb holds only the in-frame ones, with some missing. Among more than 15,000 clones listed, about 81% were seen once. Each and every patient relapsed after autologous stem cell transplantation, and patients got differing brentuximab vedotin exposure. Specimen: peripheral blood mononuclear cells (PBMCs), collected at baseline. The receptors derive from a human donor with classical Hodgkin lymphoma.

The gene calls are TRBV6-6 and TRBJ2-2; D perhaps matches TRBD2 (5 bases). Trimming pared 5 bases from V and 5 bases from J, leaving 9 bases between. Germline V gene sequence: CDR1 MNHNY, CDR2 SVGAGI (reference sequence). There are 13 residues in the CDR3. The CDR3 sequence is CASSPSGTGELFF. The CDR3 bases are TGTGCCAGCAGTCCCTCGGGAACCGGGGAGCTGTTTTTT.

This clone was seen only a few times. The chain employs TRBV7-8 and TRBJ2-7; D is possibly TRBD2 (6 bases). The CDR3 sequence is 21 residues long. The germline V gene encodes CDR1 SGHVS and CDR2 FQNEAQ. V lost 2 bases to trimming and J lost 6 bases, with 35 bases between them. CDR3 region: CASSLKSGDPFPLTAKGEQYF. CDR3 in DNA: TGTGCCAGCAGCTTAAAATCGGGGGACCCCTTCCCGCTGACGGCCAAGGGCGAGCAGTACTTC.

CDR3 loop: CASSIGLVREQYF. CDR3 DNA: TGCGCCAGCAGCATCGGACTAGTTCGGGAGCAGTACTTC. The chain combines TRBV5-1 with TRBJ2-7, with 7 bases matching TRBD2. The V gene end was trimmed by 4 bases and the J gene end by 7 bases; junction bases not matched to a gene: 8. Germline V gives CDR1 SGHRS, CDR2 YFSETQ. The CDR3 has 13 amino acids.

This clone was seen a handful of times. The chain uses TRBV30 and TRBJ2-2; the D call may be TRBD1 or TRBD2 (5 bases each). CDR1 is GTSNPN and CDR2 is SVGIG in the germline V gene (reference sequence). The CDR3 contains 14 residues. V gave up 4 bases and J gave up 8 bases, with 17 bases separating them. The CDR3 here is CAWNQGTNRGELFF. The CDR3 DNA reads TGTGCCTGGAACCAAGGGACCAACCGAGGGGAGCTGTTTTTT.

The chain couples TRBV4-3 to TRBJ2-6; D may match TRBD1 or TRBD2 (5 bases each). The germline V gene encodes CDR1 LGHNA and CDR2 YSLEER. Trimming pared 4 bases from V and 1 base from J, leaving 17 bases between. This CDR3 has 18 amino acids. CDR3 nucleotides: TGCGCCAGCAGCCCTACCGGGACGGACGTTTCTGGGGCCAACGTCCTGACTTTC. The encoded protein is CASSPTGTDVSGANVLTF.

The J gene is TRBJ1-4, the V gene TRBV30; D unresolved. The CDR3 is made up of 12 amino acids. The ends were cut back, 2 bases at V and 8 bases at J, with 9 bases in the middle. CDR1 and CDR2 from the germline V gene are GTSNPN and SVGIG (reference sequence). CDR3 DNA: TGTGCCTGGAGTCCCCTCAAGGAAAAACTGTTTTTT. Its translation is CAWSPLKEKLFF.

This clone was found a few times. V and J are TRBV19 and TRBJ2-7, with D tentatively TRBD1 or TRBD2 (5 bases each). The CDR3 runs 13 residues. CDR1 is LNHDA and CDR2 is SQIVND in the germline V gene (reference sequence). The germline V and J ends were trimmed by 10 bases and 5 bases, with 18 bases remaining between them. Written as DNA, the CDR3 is TGTGCCACCGGGGCCCGGGGCATCCACGAGCAGTACTTC. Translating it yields CATGARGIHEQYF.

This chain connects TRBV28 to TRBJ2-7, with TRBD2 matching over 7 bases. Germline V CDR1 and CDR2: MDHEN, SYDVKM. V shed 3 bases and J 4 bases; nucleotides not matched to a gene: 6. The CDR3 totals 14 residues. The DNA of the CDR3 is TGTGCCAGCAGTTTCTCGGGGACTATTTACGAGCAGTACTTC. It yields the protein CASSFSGTIYEQYF.

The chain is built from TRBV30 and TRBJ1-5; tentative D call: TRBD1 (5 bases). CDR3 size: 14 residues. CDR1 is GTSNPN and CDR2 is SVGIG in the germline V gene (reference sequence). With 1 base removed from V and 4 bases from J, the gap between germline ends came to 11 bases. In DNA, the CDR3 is TGTGCCTGGAGTGCATCAGGGCGTAATCAGCCCCAGCATTTT. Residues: CAWSASGRNQPQHF.

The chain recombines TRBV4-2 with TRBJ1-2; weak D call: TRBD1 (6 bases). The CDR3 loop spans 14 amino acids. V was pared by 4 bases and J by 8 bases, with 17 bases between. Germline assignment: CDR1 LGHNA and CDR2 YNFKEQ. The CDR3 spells CASSLGRGADGYTF. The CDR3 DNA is TGTGCCAGCAGCCTTGGTAGGGGGGCCGACGGCTACACCTTC.

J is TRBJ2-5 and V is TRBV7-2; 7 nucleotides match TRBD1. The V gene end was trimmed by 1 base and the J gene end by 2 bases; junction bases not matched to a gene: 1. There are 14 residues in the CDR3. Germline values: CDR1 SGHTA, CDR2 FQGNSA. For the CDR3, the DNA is TGTGCCAGCAGCTTAGGGACAGGACAAGAGACCCAGTACTTC. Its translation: CASSLGTGQETQYF.

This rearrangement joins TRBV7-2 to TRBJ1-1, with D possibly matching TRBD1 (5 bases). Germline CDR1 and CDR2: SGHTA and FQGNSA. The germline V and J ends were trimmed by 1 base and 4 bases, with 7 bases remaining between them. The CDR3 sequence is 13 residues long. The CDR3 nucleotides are TGTGCCAGCAGCTTAGGCAGGGCCACTGAAGCTTTCTTT. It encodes CASSLGRATEAFF.

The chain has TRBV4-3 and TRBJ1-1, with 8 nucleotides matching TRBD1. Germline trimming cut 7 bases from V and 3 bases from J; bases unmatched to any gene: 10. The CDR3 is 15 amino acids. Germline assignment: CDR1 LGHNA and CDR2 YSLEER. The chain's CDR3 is CASKAKHRGDTEAFF. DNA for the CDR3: TGCGCCAGCAAAGCCAAGCACAGGGGGGACACTGAAGCTTTCTTT.

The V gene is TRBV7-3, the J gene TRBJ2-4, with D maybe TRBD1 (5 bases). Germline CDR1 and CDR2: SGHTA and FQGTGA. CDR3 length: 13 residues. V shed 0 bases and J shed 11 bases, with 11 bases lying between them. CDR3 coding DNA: TGTGCCAGCAGCTTAACGAGTCAGGGTGTTCAGTACTTC. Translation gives CASSLTSQGVQYF.

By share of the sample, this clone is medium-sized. DNA for the CDR3: TGTGCCAGTAGTATTTCAGGGGGCCCTGAAAAACTGTTTTTT. Encoded protein: CASSISGGPEKLFF. V and J are TRBV19 and TRBJ1-4, with 8 bases matching TRBD1. This CDR3 region has 14 residues. Trimming removed 3 bases from V and 7 bases from J; junction bases left unmatched: 4. Germline CDR1 LNHDA, CDR2 SQIVND (reference sequence).

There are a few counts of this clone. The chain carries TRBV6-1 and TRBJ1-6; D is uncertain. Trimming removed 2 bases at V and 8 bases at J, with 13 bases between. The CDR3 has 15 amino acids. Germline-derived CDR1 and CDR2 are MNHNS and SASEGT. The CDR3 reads CASSEQKGMDSPLHF. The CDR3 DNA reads TGTGCCAGCAGTGAACAAAAGGGTATGGATTCACCCCTCCACTTT.

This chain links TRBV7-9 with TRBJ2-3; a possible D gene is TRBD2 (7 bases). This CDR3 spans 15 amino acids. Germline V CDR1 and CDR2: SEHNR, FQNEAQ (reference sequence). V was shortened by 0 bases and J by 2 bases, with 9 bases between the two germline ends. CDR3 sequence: CASSLAGGATDTQYF. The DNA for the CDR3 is TGTGCCAGCAGCTTAGCTGGGGGGGCCACAGATACGCAGTATTTT.

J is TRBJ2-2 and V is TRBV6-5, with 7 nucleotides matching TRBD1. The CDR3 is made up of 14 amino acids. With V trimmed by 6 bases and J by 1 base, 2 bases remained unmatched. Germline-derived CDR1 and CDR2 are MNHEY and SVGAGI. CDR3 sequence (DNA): TGTGCCAGCAGCAGGGGGAGGAACACCGGGGAGCTGTTTTTT. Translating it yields CASSRGRNTGELFF.

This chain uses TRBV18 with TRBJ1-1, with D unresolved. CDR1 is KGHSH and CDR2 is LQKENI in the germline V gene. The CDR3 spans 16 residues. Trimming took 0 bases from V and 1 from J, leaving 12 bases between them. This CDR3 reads CASSPPNHSSNTEAFF. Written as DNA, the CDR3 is TGTGCCAGCTCACCACCGAATCACAGCTCGAACACTGAAGCTTTCTTT.

For the CDR3, the DNA is TGTGCCAGCAGTTTTCCGGGACAGGGAACTTCACCCCTCCACTTT. Amino acid sequence: CASSFPGQGTSPLHF. This chain joins TRBV28 and TRBJ1-6; 9 positions agree with TRBD1. Trimming took 3 bases from V and 9 from J; bases not matched to a gene: 6. The V gene's germline CDR1 is MDHEN and CDR2 SYDVKM. CDR3 length: 15 residues. The full variable domain, in which reference TRBV28 and TRBJ1-6 provide the parts outside the CDR3, is DVKVTQSSRYLVKRTGEKVFLECVQDMDHENMFWYRQDPGLGLRLIYFSYDVKMKEKGDIPEGYSVSREKKERFSLILESASTNQTSMYLCASSFPGQGTSPLHFGNGTRLTVT.

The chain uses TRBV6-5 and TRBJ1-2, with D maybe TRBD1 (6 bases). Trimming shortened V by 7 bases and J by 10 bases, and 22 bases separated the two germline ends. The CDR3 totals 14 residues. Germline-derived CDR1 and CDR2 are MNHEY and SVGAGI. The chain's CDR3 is CASTPVTGLEDYTF. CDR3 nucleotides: TGTGCCAGCACTCCAGTTACAGGGTTGGAAGACTACACCTTC.

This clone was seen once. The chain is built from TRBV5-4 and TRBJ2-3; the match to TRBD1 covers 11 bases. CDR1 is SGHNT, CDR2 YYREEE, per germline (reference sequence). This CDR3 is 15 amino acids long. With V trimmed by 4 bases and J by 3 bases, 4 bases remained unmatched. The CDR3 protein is CASSTGQGGTDTQYF. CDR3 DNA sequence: TGTGCCAGCAGCACGGGACAGGGGGGTACAGATACGCAGTATTTT. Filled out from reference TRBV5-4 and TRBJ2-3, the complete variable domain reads ETGVTQSPTHLIKTRGQQVTLRCSSQSGHNTVSWYQQALGQGPQFIFQYYREEENGRGNFPPRFSGLQFPNYSSELNVNALELDDSALYLCASSTGQGGTDTQYFGPGTRLTVL.

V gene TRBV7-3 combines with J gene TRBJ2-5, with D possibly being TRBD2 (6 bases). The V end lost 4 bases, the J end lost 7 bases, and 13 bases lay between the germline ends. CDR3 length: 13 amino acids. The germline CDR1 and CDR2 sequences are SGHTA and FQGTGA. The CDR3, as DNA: TGTGCCAGCAGCTACCGGGACTCAGCGACCCAGTACTTC. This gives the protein CASSYRDSATQYF.

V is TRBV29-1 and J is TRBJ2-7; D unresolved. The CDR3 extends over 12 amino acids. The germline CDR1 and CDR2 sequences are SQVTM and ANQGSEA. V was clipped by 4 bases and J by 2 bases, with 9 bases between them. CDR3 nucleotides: TGCAGCGTTGGGCAGAGCGCCTACGAGCAGTACTTC. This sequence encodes CSVGQSAYEQYF.

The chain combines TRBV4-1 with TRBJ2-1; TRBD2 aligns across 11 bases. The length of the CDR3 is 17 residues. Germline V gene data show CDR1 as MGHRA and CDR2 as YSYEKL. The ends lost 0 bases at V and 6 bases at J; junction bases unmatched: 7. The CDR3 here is CASSQELAGATSNEQFF. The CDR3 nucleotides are TGCGCCAGCAGCCAAGAACTAGCGGGAGCTACCTCCAATGAGCAGTTCTTC.

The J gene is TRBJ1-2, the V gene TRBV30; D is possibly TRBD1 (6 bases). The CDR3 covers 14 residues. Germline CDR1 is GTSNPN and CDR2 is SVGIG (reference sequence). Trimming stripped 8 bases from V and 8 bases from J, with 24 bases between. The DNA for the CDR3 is TGTGCCGGAGGCGGGACATCGGGCCTGCTGGGCTACACCTTC. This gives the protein CAGGGTSGLLGYTF.

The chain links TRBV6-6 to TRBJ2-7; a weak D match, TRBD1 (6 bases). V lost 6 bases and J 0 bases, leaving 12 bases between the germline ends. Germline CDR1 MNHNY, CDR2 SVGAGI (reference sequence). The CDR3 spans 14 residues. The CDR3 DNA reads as TGTGCCAGCAGCTTACAGGGTGCCTCCTACGAGCAGTACTTC. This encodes CASSLQGASYEQYF.

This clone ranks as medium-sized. The CDR3 DNA follows: TGCGCCAGCAGCCACAGCTACGAGCAGTACTTC. Translated, it gives CASSHSYEQYF. The rearrangement links TRBV4-1 to TRBJ2-7; D is unresolved. This CDR3 contains 11 residues. Trimming pared 3 bases from V and 3 bases from J, leaving 3 bases between. Germline CDR1 and CDR2: MGHRA and YSYEKL.

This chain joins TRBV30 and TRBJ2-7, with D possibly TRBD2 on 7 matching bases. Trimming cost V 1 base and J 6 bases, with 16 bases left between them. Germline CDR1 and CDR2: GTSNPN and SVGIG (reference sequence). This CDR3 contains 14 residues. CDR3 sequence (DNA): TGTGCCTGGAGTGGACGGGGAGGGGGTAGCGAGCAGTACTTC. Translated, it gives CAWSGRGGGSEQYF.

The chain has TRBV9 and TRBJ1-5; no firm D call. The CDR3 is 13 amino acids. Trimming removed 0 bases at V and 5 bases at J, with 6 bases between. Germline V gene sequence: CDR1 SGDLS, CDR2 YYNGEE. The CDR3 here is CASSVDGYQPQHF. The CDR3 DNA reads TGTGCCAGCAGCGTAGATGGGTATCAGCCCCAGCATTTT.